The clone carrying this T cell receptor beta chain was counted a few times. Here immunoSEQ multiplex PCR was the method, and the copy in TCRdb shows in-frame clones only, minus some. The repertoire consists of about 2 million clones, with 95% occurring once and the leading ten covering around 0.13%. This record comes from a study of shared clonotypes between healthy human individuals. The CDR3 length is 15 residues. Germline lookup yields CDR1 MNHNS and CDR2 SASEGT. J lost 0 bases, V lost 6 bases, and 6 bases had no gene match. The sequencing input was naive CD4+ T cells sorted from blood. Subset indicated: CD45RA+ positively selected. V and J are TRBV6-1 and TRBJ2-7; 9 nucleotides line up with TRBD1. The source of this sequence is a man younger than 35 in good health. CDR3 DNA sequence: TGTGCCAGCAGCGGGACAGGGAAGGTCTCCTACGAGCAGTACTTC. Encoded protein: CASSGTGKVSYEQYF.